This TCR beta chain was sequenced in a study of graft-versus-host responses after intestinal transplantation. CDR1 LGHNA and CDR2 YSLEER come from the germline V gene. The V segment lost 2 bases and the J segment 5 bases; nucleotides outside the gene matches: 3. The CDR3 is 14 residues long. Assay: immunoSEQ multiplex PCR; the TCRdb copy retains only in-frame clones and omits some. The sample shows 77,000 or so clones, about 90% of them seen only once. As regards this clone: Its antigen remains unidentified.

Findings and limits, study-wide: Recipient marrow harbored GvH clones, some of which surfaced first in ileum or blood. High graft-versus-host to host-versus-graft clonal ratios were found in allografts of patients who had graft-donor T cell macrochimerism. An association linked early post-transplant HvG declines with peak circulating GvH clone levels.

This sample comprised PBMCs, obtained 98 days after intestinal transplantation. The clonotype was recovered from a human patient who received an intestinal transplant, so some T cells may come from the graft donor. The chain has TRBV4-3 and TRBJ2-5; TRBD1 aligns across 9 bases. The CDR3 region is CASSQPGTGETQYF. The CDR3 coding sequence is TGCGCCAGCAGCCAACCAGGGACAGGGGAGACCCAGTACTTC.